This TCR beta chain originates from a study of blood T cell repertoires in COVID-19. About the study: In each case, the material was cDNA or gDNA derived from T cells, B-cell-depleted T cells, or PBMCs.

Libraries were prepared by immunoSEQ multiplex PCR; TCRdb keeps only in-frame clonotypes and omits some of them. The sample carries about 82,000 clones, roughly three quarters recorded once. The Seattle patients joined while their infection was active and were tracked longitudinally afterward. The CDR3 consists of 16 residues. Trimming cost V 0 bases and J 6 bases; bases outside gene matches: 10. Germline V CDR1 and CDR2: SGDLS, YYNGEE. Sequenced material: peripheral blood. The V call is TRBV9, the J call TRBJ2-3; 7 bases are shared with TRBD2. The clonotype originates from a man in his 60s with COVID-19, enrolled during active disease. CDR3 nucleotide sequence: TGTGCCAGCAGCGTAGAGCGGGACCGTTGGACCGATACGCAGTATTTT. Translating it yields CASSVERDRWTDTQYF.